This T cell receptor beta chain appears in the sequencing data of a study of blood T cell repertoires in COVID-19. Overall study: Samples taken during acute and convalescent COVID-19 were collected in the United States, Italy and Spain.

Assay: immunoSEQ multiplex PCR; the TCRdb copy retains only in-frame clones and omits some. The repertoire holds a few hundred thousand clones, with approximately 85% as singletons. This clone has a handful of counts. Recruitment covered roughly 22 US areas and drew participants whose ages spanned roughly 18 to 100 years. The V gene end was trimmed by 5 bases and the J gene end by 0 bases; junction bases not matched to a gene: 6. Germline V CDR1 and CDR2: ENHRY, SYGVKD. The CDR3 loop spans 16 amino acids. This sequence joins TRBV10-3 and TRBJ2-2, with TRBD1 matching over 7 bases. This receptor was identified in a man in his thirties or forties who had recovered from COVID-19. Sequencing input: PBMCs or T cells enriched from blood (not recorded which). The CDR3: CAISRDRWSNTGELFF. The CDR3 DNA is TGTGCCATCAGTCGGGACAGATGGTCGAACACCGGGGAGCTGTTTTTT.